This T cell receptor (beta chain) was captured in a study of T-cell reconstitution after alpha-beta-depleted transplantation in children. Unique molecular identifiers were built into the TCRbeta library. TCRdb independently ran MiXCR on the PCR reads; one entry per CDR3 protein. The sample lists approximately 510,000 distinct CDR3 sequences; around 17% were seen once. V was pared by 0 bases and J by 1 base, with 10 bases between. This CDR3 has 15 amino acids. The germline gives CDR1 SGHRS, CDR2 YFSETQ. The sample in question was PBMCs from the stem cell graft donor, obtained from the stem cell graft. The clonotype originates from a human donor who donated a stem cell graft to a child with acute lymphoblastic leukemia. The gene calls are TRBV5-1 and TRBJ1-1; D not resolved. CDR3 region: CASSLGEDPNTEAFF. The CDR3 DNA follows: TGCGCCAGCAGCTTGGGGGAAGATCCGAACACTGAAGCTTTCTTT.